The 21 T cell receptor beta chains below all came from one sample that was sequenced in a study of blood T cell repertoires in COVID-19. Clones were sequenced by immunoSEQ multiplex PCR, and TCRdb holds only the in-frame ones, with some missing. The sample carries some 200,000 clones, roughly 79% recorded once. Source material: peripheral blood. The receptors stem from a woman aged 80 or older with COVID-19, enrolled during active disease.

This clone was found a few times. J is TRBJ1-6 and V is TRBV5-4, with 11 nucleotides matching TRBD1. CDR3 size: 14 residues. The ends lost 3 bases at V and 9 bases at J; junction bases unmatched: 2. Per the germline V gene, CDR1 is SGHNT and CDR2 is YYREEE (reference sequence). CDR3 residues: CASSSDRGLSPLHF. As DNA, the CDR3 is TGTGCCAGCAGCTCGGACAGGGGGCTTTCACCCCTCCACTTT.

V and J are TRBV5-6 and TRBJ1-2; 7 bases fit TRBD1. Losses at the gene ends were 1 base for V and 1 base for J; bases not matched to a gene: 4. The CDR3 length is 15 residues. From germline, CDR1 is SGHDT and CDR2 YYEEEE. CDR3 sequence reads: CASSLRQGGNYGYTF. The CDR3 coding sequence is TGTGCCAGCAGCTTGAGGCAGGGGGGTAACTATGGCTACACCTTC. Full variable domain (outside the CDR3, taken from reference TRBV5-6 and TRBJ1-2): DAGVTQSPTHLIKTRGQQVTLRCSPKSGHDTVSWYQQALGQGPQFIFQYYEEEERQRGNFPDRFSGHQFPNYSSELNVNALLLGDSALYLCASSLRQGGNYGYTFGSGTRLTVV.

This clone was seen only once. The rearrangement uses TRBV19 and TRBJ1-5; no clear D gene. Trimming took off 3 bases at V and 4 bases at J, with 10 bases between the two ends. Germline CDR1 is LNHDA and CDR2 is SQIVND (reference sequence). The CDR3 has 14 residues. The DNA for the CDR3 is TGTGCCAGTAGTATCCGGGGATCTAATCAGCCCCAGCATTTT. It encodes CASSIRGSNQPQHF.

The CDR3 reads CASSFEGDTEAFF. CDR3 coding DNA: TGTGCCAGCAGCTTCGAGGGGGACACTGAAGCTTTCTTT. This chain joins TRBV11-2 and TRBJ1-1; TRBD1 is a possible D gene (6 bases). The V end lost 3 bases, the J end lost 3 bases, and 8 bases lay between the germline ends. The CDR3 length is 13 residues. Germline CDR1 is SGHAT and CDR2 is FQNNGV.

V and J are TRBV4-1 and TRBJ2-7; no clear D. Trimming removed 1 base at V and 5 bases at J, with 12 bases between. Germline V gene sequence: CDR1 MGHRA, CDR2 YSYEKL. This CDR3 comprises 14 residues. The CDR3 bases are TGCGCCAGCAGCCAAGTTCAGACACCCGACGAGCAGTACTTC. Translation: CASSQVQTPDEQYF.

The rearrangement joins TRBV7-9 to TRBJ2-7, with D perhaps TRBD2 (7 bases). The ends were cut back, 2 bases at V and 5 bases at J, with 13 bases in the middle. CDR1 and CDR2 (germline): SEHNR, FQNEAQ (reference sequence). This CDR3 is built from 14 residues. In nucleotides, the CDR3 is TGTGCCAGCAGCTTAACAGGGAGGGTAGACGAGCAGTACTTC. It encodes CASSLTGRVDEQYF. Using reference TRBV7-9 and TRBJ2-7 for the parts outside the CDR3, the full variable domain is DTGVSQNPRHKITKRGQNVTFRCDPISEHNRLYWYRQTLGQGPEFLTYFQNEAQLEKSRLLSDRFSAERPKGSFSTLEIQRTEQGDSAMYLCASSLTGRVDEQYFGPGTRLTVT.

J is TRBJ1-3 and V is TRBV5-1; maybe TRBD1 (6 bases). Germline-derived CDR1 and CDR2 are SGHRS and YFSETQ. The CDR3 consists of 16 residues. Trimming took 1 base from V and 2 from J, leaving 13 bases between them. The CDR3 nucleotides are TGCGCCAGCAGCTTGCGGGGGGCAGGACCTGGAAACACCATATATTTT. It encodes CASSLRGAGPGNTIYF.

This clone was picked up many times. The chain employs TRBV4-1 and TRBJ1-1; D may be TRBD1 (5 bases). This CDR3 has 14 amino acids. V was cut by 3 bases and J by 6 bases, with 14 bases left in between. Looked up from germline, CDR1 is MGHRA and CDR2 is YSYEKL. CDR3 DNA: TGCGCCAGCAGCCAGAGGGACGGGGGACCTGAAGCTTTCTTT. Its translation: CASSQRDGGPEAFF.

V gene TRBV28 combines with J gene TRBJ1-1; 9 nucleotides align to TRBD1. This CDR3 is 17 amino acids long. CDR1 MDHEN and CDR2 SYDVKM come from the germline V gene. V lost 6 bases, J lost 7 bases, and 18 bases stayed unmatched. The CDR3, as DNA: TGTGCCAGCAGCCGCAGTGCCGGGACAGGGTTTCGGTTTGAAGCTTTCTTT. Translating it yields CASSRSAGTGFRFEAFF.

On this clone itself: Compared with germline, one end of the junction differs, possibly owing to a read error. This sequence joins TRBV3-1 (or the pseudogene TRBV3-2) and TRBJ2-1; 7 positions match TRBD2. Germline CDR1 reads LGHDT; CDR2 reads YNNKEL (reference sequence). The CDR3 loop spans 16 amino acids. The CDR3 here is CASTQDLPAGYNEQFF. CDR3 DNA sequence: TGTGCCAGCACCCAAGACTTGCCAGCGGGATACAATGAGCAGTTCTTC.

The rearrangement joins TRBV20-1 to TRBJ2-1; the match to TRBD2 covers 8 bases. The CDR3 totals 11 residues. From germline, CDR1 is DFQATT and CDR2 SNEGSKA (reference sequence). Written as DNA, the CDR3 is TGCAGCCGGGAGGGTTGGAATGAGCAGTTCTTC. It encodes CSREGWNEQFF.

In its sample, this clone was seen once. The gene calls are TRBV4-3 and TRBJ2-7; D remains ambiguous. Germline V gene lookup returns CDR1 LGHNA and CDR2 YSLEER. There are 13 residues in the CDR3. The germline V and J ends were trimmed by 0 bases and 3 bases, with 6 bases remaining between them. The CDR3 region has the DNA TGCGCCAGCAGCCAAGAGTACGGCTACGAGCAGTACTTC. This gives the protein CASSQEYGYEQYF.

The V gene is TRBV19, the J gene TRBJ2-2; D gene uncertain. The CDR3 extends over 12 amino acids. Germline-derived CDR1 and CDR2 are LNHDA and SQIVND (reference sequence). Trimming took off 10 bases at V and 5 bases at J, with 11 bases between the two ends. CDR3 bases: TGTGCCACTATGGGCAGGACCGGGGAGCTGTTTTTT. Translation: CATMGRTGELFF.

V usage is TRBV18 and J usage is TRBJ1-2; D uncertain. The CDR3 length is 14 residues. V was clipped by 3 bases and J by 3 bases, with 11 bases between them. CDR1 and CDR2 from the germline V gene are KGHSH and LQKENI. CDR3 in amino acids: CASSPRERDYGYTF. In nucleotides, the CDR3 is TGTGCCAGCTCACCGCGGGAGAGGGACTATGGCTACACCTTC.

The chain links TRBV3-1 (or the pseudogene TRBV3-2) to TRBJ2-7; D remains unclear. The CDR3 has 14 amino acids. The germline gives CDR1 LGHDT, CDR2 YNNKEL (reference sequence). The ends were cut back, 1 base at V and 3 bases at J, with 10 bases in the middle. The CDR3 DNA follows: TGTGCCAGCAGCCAAGGTCGGTATGGCTACGAGCAGTACTTC. It encodes CASSQGRYGYEQYF.

J is TRBJ2-1 and V is TRBV5-4, with 10 bases aligning to TRBD1. With 4 bases clipped from V and 4 bases from J, the junction kept 5 bases outside the gene matches. The CDR3 length is 15 residues. CDR1 is SGHNT, CDR2 YYREEE, per germline (reference sequence). The CDR3 protein is CASSTGTGAYNEQFF. CDR3 nucleotide sequence: TGTGCCAGCAGCACCGGGACAGGGGCGTACAATGAGCAGTTCTTC.

In this sample, this clone turned up once. This sequence joins TRBV29-1 and TRBJ2-7; 8 bases are a match to TRBD1. J lost 2 bases, V lost 2 bases, and 17 bases had no gene match. This CDR3 has 18 residues. Germline CDR1 and CDR2: SQVTM and ANQGSEA. In DNA, the CDR3 is TGCAGCGTTGAAACTGCGGCGACAGGGGATTCCTCAGCCTACGAGCAGTACTTC. This codes for CSVETAATGDSSAYEQYF.

The chain couples TRBV11-2 to TRBJ2-5, with 11 bases that match TRBD2. This CDR3 contains 16 residues. CDR1 is SGHAT, CDR2 FQNNGV, per germline. V lost 3 bases, J lost 1 base, and 4 bases stayed unmatched. Here the CDR3 DNA reads TGTGCCAGCAGCTTGGGACTAGCGGCCTTCCAAGAGACCCAGTACTTC. It translates to CASSLGLAAFQETQYF.

V usage is TRBV7-9 and J usage is TRBJ1-3; tentatively, D is TRBD1 (5 bases). CDR1 is SEHNR, CDR2 FQNEAQ, per germline (reference sequence). The germline V and J ends were trimmed by 0 bases and 2 bases, with 11 bases remaining between them. This CDR3 spans 16 amino acids. For the CDR3, the DNA is TGTGCCAGCAGCTTAGCGGGACTCCAAACTGGAAACACCATATATTTT. It encodes CASSLAGLQTGNTIYF. The entire variable domain, with the rest obtained from reference TRBV7-9 and TRBJ1-3, is as follows: DTGVSQNPRHKITKRGQNVTFRCDPISEHNRLYWYRQTLGQGPEFLTYFQNEAQLEKSRLLSDRFSAERPKGSFSTLEIQRTEQGDSAMYLCASSLAGLQTGNTIYFGEGSWLTVV.

CDR3 DNA: TGTGCCAGTAGTATAGTAGGACTAGCGGGAGGGGCCGGGGAGCTGTTTTTT. Residues: CASSIVGLAGGAGELFF. The rearrangement joins TRBV19 to TRBJ2-2; TRBD2 agrees at 15 bases. The V and J ends lost 1 base and 6 bases, in that order; junction bases with no gene match: 3. The CDR3 totals 17 residues. Germline CDR1 LNHDA, CDR2 SQIVND (reference sequence).

This chain connects TRBV28 to TRBJ2-4, with D perhaps matching TRBD2 (7 bases). Deletions cut 3 bases from V and 3 bases from J, with 15 bases between. The CDR3 runs 16 residues. Germline loops: CDR1 MDHEN, CDR2 SYDVKM. CDR3 amino acids: CASSLGAGVYKNIQYF. The CDR3 bases are TGTGCCAGCAGTTTGGGGGCGGGAGTTTACAAAAACATTCAGTACTTC.